This is a list of T cell receptor beta chains from one sample in a study of Ad26.COV2.S vaccination and SARS-CoV-2 variants. Generated by immunoSEQ multiplex PCR, the TCRdb table keeps only in-frame clones and is missing some. The data contain approximately 300,000 clones, approximately 86% of them singletons. The sequences come from peripheral blood, collected in a trial of Ad26.COV2.S vaccine versus placebo. The source is a person between 18 and 60 years old who received the Ad26.COV2.S COVID-19 vaccine or a placebo. Both conserved end residues are part of each CDR3. The order of the fields is clone size, V gene, J gene, CDR3 protein. For some rows the clone size is stated as once, few or many, or as a class when expanded; others skip it.

.	TRBV7-7	TRBJ1-3	CASSRPPDRGQGAWGNTIYF
.	TRBV30	TRBJ2-7	CAWSVSSTLYEQYF
.	TRBV6-2/TRBV6-3	TRBJ1-4	CASRPGGSNEKLFF
.	TRBV15	TRBJ2-3	CATSRRDRSTDTQYF
.	TRBV10-2	TRBJ2-1	CASSDPSGGEQFF
.	TRBV9	TRBJ2-3	CASSVIAGARDTQYF
.	TRBV7-8	TRBJ1-3	CASSASTLVSGNTIYF
.	TRBV7-3	TRBJ2-1	CASSLMAGDSPFF
.	TRBV5-6	TRBJ2-3	CASSLVSGGKTDTQYF
.	TRBV10-3	TRBJ2-3	CAVASGTDTQYF
.	TRBV30	TRBJ2-4	CAWSVGLHGNIQYF
.	TRBV2	TRBJ2-5	CASSGGQKETQYF
.	TRBV5-1	TRBJ1-1	CASSYDQSPAFF
.	TRBV7-9	TRBJ1-2	CASSAVGPRGYGYTF
.	TRBV6-2/TRBV6-3	TRBJ2-7	CASSYTRESVRYEQYF
.	TRBV7-3	TRBJ2-1	CASSLFPPGGVKDNEQFF
.	TRBV3-1/TRBV3-2	TRBJ2-3	CASSQVGVGSTDTQYF
.	TRBV5-6	TRBJ2-2	CASSLTPAELFF
.	TRBV7-2	TRBJ1-2	CASLPPGQGAYGYTF
.	TRBV6-4	TRBJ2-1	CASSALAGSSYNEQFF
.	TRBV6-4	TRBJ2-3	CASSDRVGTDTQYF
few	TRBV19	TRBJ1-1	CASSIFLGQGSAFF